The 18 T cell receptor beta chains in this list originate from one sample, sequenced in a study of shared clonotypes between healthy human individuals. Libraries were prepared by immunoSEQ multiplex PCR; TCRdb keeps only in-frame clonotypes and omits some of them. This sample has some 450,000 clones, with around 77% found just once. Sequenced sample: PBMCs. The source is a woman in her 40s in good health. Some clones in this sample may be carry-over from other donors' samples.

The chain links TRBV9 to TRBJ2-3, with a possible D match to TRBD1 (5 bases). This CDR3 region has 15 residues. V dropped 4 bases and J dropped 4 bases, with 16 bases sitting between them. Germline values: CDR1 SGDLS, CDR2 YYNGEE. CDR3 nucleotide sequence: TGTGCCAGCAGCCCAACCCCCAGGGATGCAGATACGCAGTATTTT. The encoded protein is CASSPTPRDADTQYF.

This clone was seen just once. The chain links TRBV6-1 to TRBJ1-2; no reliable D call. The germline V and J ends were trimmed by 6 bases and 3 bases, with 14 bases remaining between them. Looked up from germline, CDR1 is MNHNS and CDR2 is SASEGT. This CDR3 spans 14 amino acids. The CDR3 DNA follows: TGTGCCAGCAGAACTCCCTTTAGTGACTATGGCTACACCTTC. Protein: CASRTPFSDYGYTF.

The rearrangement links TRBV25-1 to TRBJ2-7; 8 nucleotides agree with TRBD1. Trimming cost V 1 base and J 4 bases; bases outside gene matches: 12. CDR3 length: 17 amino acids. Germline CDR1 MGHDK, CDR2 SYGVNS. The chain's CDR3 is CASSELGVNRGSYEQYF. The DNA of the CDR3 is TGTGCCAGCAGTGAATTGGGGGTTAACAGGGGGTCGTACGAGCAGTACTTC.

The chain uses TRBV19 and TRBJ2-1; 11 nucleotides match TRBD2. CDR1 is LNHDA, CDR2 SQIVND, per germline (reference sequence). CDR3 size: 16 residues. Germline trimming cut 2 bases from V and 7 bases from J; bases unmatched to any gene: 7. The CDR3 region is CASSILTSGIENEQFF. In DNA form, the CDR3 reads TGTGCCAGTAGTATACTGACTAGCGGGATTGAAAATGAGCAGTTCTTC.

With respect to this clone: Other DNA sequences of this sample code for an identical CDR3. The V gene is TRBV20-1, the J gene TRBJ2-7; D might be TRBD1 (5 bases). Between the trimmed V and J ends, which lost 6 bases and 4 bases, there was a span of 10 bases. CDR3 length equals 11 residues. The V gene's germline CDR1 is DFQATT and CDR2 SNEGSKA (reference sequence). CDR3 sequence reads: CSAGRAYEQYF. The CDR3, as DNA: TGCAGTGCCGGCAGGGCATACGAGCAGTACTTC.

The rearrangement joins TRBV9 to TRBJ1-2, with 10 positions matching TRBD1. V shed 7 bases and J 4 bases; nucleotides not matched to a gene: 10. Germline CDR1 reads SGDLS; CDR2 reads YYNGEE. CDR3 length equals 15 residues. The CDR3: CASAREDRGAYGYTF. In nucleotides, the CDR3 is TGTGCCAGCGCCAGGGAGGACAGGGGGGCCTATGGCTACACCTTC. Together with reference TRBV9 and TRBJ1-2, the CDR3 gives the full variable domain: DSGVTQTPKHLITATGQRVTLRCSPRSGDLSVYWYQQSLDQGLQFLIQYYNGEERAKGNILERFSAQQFPDLHSELNLSSLELGDSALYFCASAREDRGAYGYTFGSGTRLTVV.

On this clone: The junction departs from germline at one end; a sequencing error may be responsible. This chain uses TRBV7-9 with TRBJ1-3, with a possible D match to TRBD1 (5 bases). This CDR3 spans 14 amino acids. From germline, CDR1 is SEHNR and CDR2 FQNEAQ (reference sequence). CDR3 sequence: CASSVAGIGNTIYF. Written as DNA, the CDR3 is TGTGCCAGCAGCGTAGCAGGGATAGGAAACACCATATATTTT.

The V gene is TRBV25-1, the J gene TRBJ2-7, with D unresolved. The germline gives CDR1 MGHDK, CDR2 SYGVNS. Trimming stripped 2 bases from V and 3 bases from J, with 5 bases between. This CDR3 has 12 residues. For the CDR3, the DNA is TGTGCCAGCAGTGAAATGGACTACGAGCAGTACTTC. Encoded protein: CASSEMDYEQYF.

The rearrangement links TRBV18 to TRBJ2-1, with 10 positions matching TRBD2. Germline CDR1 KGHSH, CDR2 LQKENI. The CDR3 contains 16 residues. J was trimmed by 7 bases and V by 1 base; bases with no gene match: 7. The CDR3 nucleotides read TGTGCCAGCTCACCACGGCTAGCGGGAGATAGGAATGAGCAGTTCTTC. Protein sequence: CASSPRLAGDRNEQFF.

The chain carries TRBV7-9 and TRBJ2-7; 9 bases are shared with TRBD2. This CDR3 is built from 15 residues. Germline CDR1 and CDR2: SEHNR and FQNEAQ (reference sequence). With 5 bases clipped from V and 3 bases from J, the junction kept 8 bases outside the gene matches. This CDR3 is CASSPRLAEYYEQYF. In nucleotides, the CDR3 is TGTGCCAGCAGCCCACGACTAGCGGAATACTACGAGCAGTACTTC. Filled out from reference TRBV7-9 and TRBJ2-7, the complete variable domain reads DTGVSQNPRHKITKRGQNVTFRCDPISEHNRLYWYRQTLGQGPEFLTYFQNEAQLEKSRLLSDRFSAERPKGSFSTLEIQRTEQGDSAMYLCASSPRLAEYYEQYFGPGTRLTVT.

The chain carries TRBV4-2 and TRBJ2-3; D gene unclear. Germline V gene sequence: CDR1 LGHNA, CDR2 YNFKEQ. V lost 2 bases, J lost 4 bases, and 16 bases lay in between. There are 16 residues in the CDR3. CDR3 region: CASSQIDRLVADTQYF. The CDR3, as DNA: TGTGCCAGCAGCCAAATCGATCGACTCGTGGCAGATACGCAGTATTTT.

This chain links TRBV4-2 with TRBJ2-7; D possibly corresponds to TRBD2 (6 bases). The V gene lost 0 bases and the J gene lost 0 bases, with 9 bases spanning the gap. The CDR3 length is 15 residues. CDR1 is LGHNA and CDR2 is YNFKEQ in the germline V gene. Written as DNA, the CDR3 is TGTGCCAGCAGCCAAGACGGGACTTTCTCCTACGAGCAGTACTTC. Translation gives CASSQDGTFSYEQYF.

This clone was seen at least ten times. This chain uses TRBV28 with TRBJ2-7; 9 nucleotides match TRBD2. Losses at the gene ends were 3 bases for V and 6 bases for J; bases not matched to a gene: 15. In germline, CDR1 is MDHEN, CDR2 SYDVKM. This CDR3 has 17 residues. The CDR3 spells CASSLGGASGKMSEQYF. For the CDR3, the DNA is TGTGCCAGCAGTTTGGGGGGGGCTAGCGGGAAAATGAGCGAGCAGTACTTC.

As to this clone: A much larger clonotype is one base distant, so this may be a read error. The chain couples TRBV7-8 to TRBJ1-4; perhaps TRBD1 as D (5 bases). There are 15 residues in the CDR3. Between the trimmed V and J ends, which lost 4 bases and 12 bases, there was a span of 21 bases. Germline V CDR1 and CDR2: SGHVS, FQNEAQ. CDR3 protein: CASSSRGEKNEELFF. CDR3 coding DNA: TGTGCCAGCAGCTCCCGGGGGGAGAAGAACGAAGAACTGTTTTTT.

Comments on this clone: This likely came from a read error, as a far larger clone is one base away. V gene TRBV20-1 combines with J gene TRBJ1-2; no clear D. Germline V gene data show CDR1 as DFQATT and CDR2 as SNEGSKA (reference sequence). The CDR3 covers 10 residues. The CDR3 here is CSASGVSYAF. The CDR3, as DNA: TGCAGTGCTTCAGGAGTTAGCTACGCCTTC.

This chain uses TRBV19 with TRBJ2-7, with 14 bases aligning to TRBD2. Trimming at V came to 4 bases and at J to 5 bases, leaving 4 bases not matched to a gene. This CDR3 spans 15 amino acids. From germline, CDR1 is LNHDA and CDR2 SQIVND (reference sequence). The CDR3 spells CASSTPGLAGDEQYF. In nucleotides, the CDR3 is TGTGCCAGTAGTACTCCGGGACTAGCGGGAGACGAGCAGTACTTC. Looking up the rest from reference TRBV19 and TRBJ2-7 gives the full variable domain: DGGITQSPKYLFRKEGQNVTLSCEQNLNHDAMYWYRQDPGQGLRLIYYSQIVNDFQKGDIAEGYSVSREKKESFPLTVTSAQKNPTAFYLCASSTPGLAGDEQYFGPGTRLTVT.

This rearrangement joins TRBV10-3 to TRBJ1-5; D is uncertain. CDR3 length: 14 amino acids. Germline lookup yields CDR1 ENHRY and CDR2 SYGVKD. Trimming left V 2 bases short and J 2 bases short, with 7 bases between. CDR3 in DNA: TGTGCCATCAGTGAGCTGGAGGGCAATCAGCCCCAGCATTTT. Translation: CAISELEGNQPQHF.

This chain connects TRBV7-9 to TRBJ2-3, with 7 bases aligning to TRBD2. The CDR3 is 15 residues long. Germline lookup yields CDR1 SEHNR and CDR2 FQNEAQ (reference sequence). V trimming: 4 bases; J trimming: 3 bases; junction bases outside the gene matches: 7. The DNA for the CDR3 is TGTGCCAGCAGCTCCGCGCGGGAGCCGACAGATACGCAGTATTTT. Translated, it gives CASSSAREPTDTQYF.